Sequencing of this T cell receptor beta chain was carried out in a study of T cells after yellow fever vaccination. This clonotype was counted a few times. The CDR3 sequence is 16 residues long. CDR1 is SGHTA, CDR2 FQGTGA, per germline. Deletions cut 2 bases from V and 0 bases from J, with 10 bases between. TCRdb used MiXCR to reprocess the 5' RACE reads, holding one entry per CDR3 protein. The table includes approximately 110,000 distinct CDR3 sequences, 7.4% detected once. This chain joins TRBV7-3 and TRBJ2-2, with D perhaps TRBD2 (7 bases). The material sequenced was CD4+ T cells sorted from PBMCs, taken more than 8 days after the first yellow fever vaccination. The sequence came from a man between 18 and 35 years old who received the YFV17D yellow fever vaccine. CDR3 in amino acids: CASSLRGGPNTGELFF. The CDR3 DNA is TGTGCCAGCAGCTTACGCGGGGGCCCGAACACCGGGGAGCTGTTTTTT.